This T cell receptor (beta chain) was sequenced in a study of cytomegalovirus exposure and HLA in healthy donors. 60 Vbeta and 13 Jbeta primers were used in PCR. TCRdb's copy holds only in-frame clones and misses some; the assay was immunoSEQ multiplex PCR. The sample has roughly 110,000 clones. CDR1 is LNHNV and CDR2 is YYDKDF in the germline V gene (reference sequence). CDR3 length equals 14 residues. V lost 5 bases to trimming and J lost 3 bases, with 10 bases between them. This rearrangement joins TRBV15 to TRBJ2-2; tentative D call: TRBD2 (6 bases). The origin of this receptor is a man aged 25 to 40 in good health and CMV-seronegative. Sequencing was performed on PBMCs. In DNA form, the CDR3 reads TGTGCCACCAGCGGGGGGAGCGACACCGGGGAGCTGTTTTTT. Its protein product is CATSGGSDTGELFF.